The rows below give T cell receptor beta chains drawn from one sample of a study of identical twins. TCRdb recomputed calls from the 5' RACE reads with MiXCR, one row per CDR3 protein. This table holds 200,000 or so distinct CDR3 sequences, roughly 7.5% found once. The same specimen was also included in a second study, on yellow fever vaccine responses in identical twins.

Specimen: memory (CD45RO+) T cells sorted from blood. These receptors were collected from a woman aged 18-29 years in good health. Each CDR3 is given with its conserved first and last residue. D genes are given only for firm matches. For some rows the clone size is stated as once, few or many, or as a class when expanded; others skip it.

J gene	clone size	D gene	V gene	CDR3 protein	CDR3 DNA
TRBJ2-5	NA	TRBD1	TRBV5-6	CASSLETRGRGETQYF	TGTGCCAGCAGCTTGGAAACGAGGGGGCGCGGGGAGACCCAGTACTTC
TRBJ2-3	few	NA	TRBV20-1	CSASSLRERYTDTQYF	TGCAGTGCTAGCTCTTTACGGGAGAGATACACAGATACGCAGTATTTT
TRBJ2-1	NA	TRBD2	TRBV11-2	CASSLDSGRPTSEQFF	TGTGCCAGCAGCTTAGATAGCGGGAGGCCGACAAGTGAGCAGTTCTTC
TRBJ1-5	NA	NA	TRBV10-3	CAISEVLNQPQHF	TGTGCCATCAGTGAAGTCCTTAATCAGCCCCAGCATTTT
TRBJ1-2	many	NA	TRBV6-2/TRBV6-3	CASSYNGDYGYTF	TGTGCCAGCAGTTACAACGGAGACTATGGCTACACCTTC
TRBJ2-3	NA	NA	TRBV9	CASSVSGEISTDTQYF	TGTGCCAGCAGCGTTAGCGGTGAGATAAGCACAGATACGCAGTATTTT
TRBJ2-7	NA	TRBD1	TRBV5-1	CASSFLGRGLYEQYF	TGCGCCAGCAGCTTCTTAGGCAGGGGGCTCTACGAGCAGTACTTC
TRBJ2-7	NA	NA	TRBV15	CATSREFGDNKYEQYF	TGTGCCACCAGCAGAGAGTTTGGGGACAACAAATACGAGCAGTACTTC
TRBJ2-7	many	TRBD1	TRBV20-1	CSARYRGVEQYF	TGCAGTGCTAGATACAGGGGGGTCGAGCAGTACTTC
TRBJ2-7	NA	TRBD1	TRBV5-1	CASSTRTGGYEQYF	TGCGCCAGCAGCACCAGGACAGGGGGCTACGAGCAGTACTTC
TRBJ2-1	many	TRBD2	TRBV30	CAWSSGKTGLVFHEQFF	TGTGCCTGGAGCTCAGGGAAAACCGGACTAGTTTTCCATGAGCAGTTCTTC
TRBJ2-3	few	NA	TRBV6-6	CASRGGADTQYF	TGTGCCAGCAGGGGGGGCGCAGATACGCAGTATTTT
TRBJ1-2	few	TRBD1	TRBV7-9	CASSLYSGGDYGYTF	TGTGCCAGCAGCTTATACTCAGGGGGCGACTATGGCTACACCTTC
TRBJ2-3	many	NA	TRBV24-1	CATSGQATDTQYF	TGTGCCACCAGTGGACAGGCCACAGATACGCAGTATTTT
TRBJ2-1	few	TRBD2	TRBV27	CASSPWTSGREYEQFF	TGTGCCAGCAGTCCATGGACTAGCGGAAGGGAATATGAGCAGTTCTTC
TRBJ1-1	many	NA	TRBV2	CASSLYTEAFF	TGTGCCAGCAGTTTATACACTGAAGCTTTCTTT
TRBJ2-2	few	NA	TRBV10-1	CASSERANTGELFF	TGCGCCAGCAGTGAGCGGGCGAACACCGGGGAGCTGTTTTTT
TRBJ2-1	NA	NA	TRBV2	CASSEGVSRGEQFF	TGTGCCAGCAGTGAAGGGGTCTCTCGGGGCGAGCAGTTCTTC
TRBJ2-7	many	NA	TRBV3-1	CASSQTGTEQYF	TGTGCCAGCAGCCAAACCGGGACCGAGCAGTACTTC
TRBJ1-1	many	NA	TRBV5-5	CASSQWGDTEAFF	TGTGCCAGCAGCCAGTGGGGTGACACTGAAGCTTTCTTT
TRBJ2-3	many	TRBD1	TRBV6-4	CASSNQMTGTDTQYF	TGTGCCAGCAGCAACCAAATGACAGGGACAGATACGCAGTATTTT
TRBJ2-3	many	NA	TRBV12-3/TRBV12-4	CASSFLRAYTQYF	TGTGCCAGCAGTTTTTTGCGGGCTTATACGCAGTATTTT
TRBJ2-1	many	NA	TRBV6-5	CASSPGDNEQFF	TGTGCCAGCAGCCCCGGTGACAATGAGCAGTTCTTC
TRBJ1-6	many	TRBD1	TRBV20-1	CSARGIDRGDDSPLHF	TGCAGTGCTAGAGGAATCGACAGGGGTGATGATTCACCCCTCCACTTT
TRBJ2-1	many	NA	TRBV5-1	CASSLEGIRNEQFF	TGCGCCAGCAGCTTGGAGGGGATTAGGAATGAGCAGTTCTTC
TRBJ2-7	many	TRBD1	TRBV10-3	CAITRTGSWEQYF	TGTGCCATCACGCGGACAGGGAGTTGGGAGCAGTACTTC
TRBJ2-7	NA	TRBD1	TRBV7-8	CASSSGQGNSHEQYF	TGTGCCAGCAGCTCGGGACAGGGGAATTCCCACGAGCAGTACTTC
TRBJ1-5	NA	NA	TRBV11-2	CASSLVQGQPQHF	TGTGCCAGCAGCTTAGTCCAGGGTCAGCCCCAGCATTTT
TRBJ2-7	many	TRBD2	TRBV3-1	CASGVSGGPSYEQYF	TGTGCCAGTGGGGTTAGCGGGGGGCCCTCCTACGAGCAGTACTTC
TRBJ2-7	few	TRBD2	TRBV20-1	CSAIRLALYEQYF	TGCAGTGCTATCCGACTAGCGCTGTACGAGCAGTACTTC
TRBJ2-7	few	TRBD2	TRBV10-3	CAIRATSGRGNGQYF	TGTGCCATCAGGGCGACTAGCGGGAGGGGGAACGGGCAGTACTTC
TRBJ2-3	many	TRBD2	TRBV12-5	CASGLWLAGVDTQYF	TGTGCTAGTGGTTTGTGGCTAGCGGGTGTGGATACGCAGTATTTT
TRBJ2-7	few	NA	TRBV5-1	CASSLFNSYEQYF	TGCGCCAGCAGCTTGTTCAACTCCTACGAGCAGTACTTC
TRBJ2-7	few	NA	TRBV30	CAWSVRGFIYEQYF	TGTGCCTGGAGTGTACGGGGCTTTATCTACGAGCAGTACTTC
TRBJ1-2	NA	NA	TRBV29-1	CSVEGLNYGYTF	TGCAGCGTTGAAGGTCTTAACTATGGCTACACCTTC
TRBJ2-2	many	TRBD1	TRBV4-3	CASSQMRTGGTGELFF	TGCGCCAGCAGCCAAATGAGGACAGGGGGGACCGGGGAGCTGTTTTTT
TRBJ2-2	many	TRBD1	TRBV12-3/TRBV12-4	CASSRGQANTGELFF	TGTGCCAGCAGCAGGGGACAGGCCAACACCGGGGAGCTGTTTTTT
TRBJ1-6	many	NA	TRBV12-3/TRBV12-4	CASSPDRLNSPLHF	TGTGCCAGCAGCCCTGACAGGCTCAATTCACCCCTCCACTTT
TRBJ2-6	few	NA	TRBV6-2/TRBV6-3	CASSKGGGGTGANVLTF	TGTGCCAGCAGCAAAGGAGGCGGTGGAACTGGGGCCAACGTCCTGACTTTC
TRBJ1-5	many	NA	TRBV5-6	CASSLSSPSQPQHF	TGTGCCAGCAGCTTGAGCAGTCCCAGTCAGCCCCAGCATTTT
TRBJ1-5	few	TRBD1	TRBV7-2	CASSWTGDQPQHF	TGTGCCAGCAGCTGGACAGGGGATCAGCCCCAGCATTTT
TRBJ2-5	NA	NA	TRBV28	CASSAQGYQETQYF	TGTGCCAGCAGTGCCCAGGGCTACCAAGAGACCCAGTACTTC
TRBJ1-2	NA	NA	TRBV3-1	CASGSGHKYGYTF	TGTGCCAGCGGTTCAGGACACAAATATGGCTACACCTTC
TRBJ2-1	NA	TRBD2	TRBV6-2/TRBV6-3	CASIAGGWNEQFF	TGTGCCAGCATCGCGGGGGGATGGAATGAGCAGTTCTTC
TRBJ2-3	few	NA	TRBV7-6	CASSLALGDTQYF	TGTGCCAGCAGCTTAGCGCTCGGGGATACGCAGTATTTT
TRBJ1-5	NA	NA	TRBV7-2	CASSLADRNQPQHF	TGTGCCAGCAGCTTAGCGGACAGAAATCAGCCCCAGCATTTT
TRBJ2-7	many	TRBD1	TRBV5-6	CASSLAGGDEQYF	TGTGCCAGCAGCTTGGCAGGGGGCGACGAGCAGTACTTC
TRBJ2-7	many	NA	TRBV6-2/TRBV6-3	CASRQTGPGDEQYF	TGTGCCAGCAGGCAAACAGGTCCAGGGGACGAGCAGTACTTC
TRBJ2-7	few	TRBD1	TRBV6-5	CASSYAGTDYEQYF	TGTGCCAGCAGTTATGCCGGGACAGATTACGAGCAGTACTTC
TRBJ2-3	many	NA	TRBV12-3/TRBV12-4	CASSLGSGTDTQYF	TGTGCCAGCAGTTTAGGCTCAGGCACAGATACGCAGTATTTT
TRBJ2-4	few	NA	TRBV20-1	CSARATHLKNIQYF	TGCAGTGCTAGAGCGACCCATCTCAAAAACATTCAGTACTTC
TRBJ2-1	NA	TRBD2	TRBV18	CASSPFGGGSYNEQFF	TGTGCCAGCTCACCCTTTGGCGGGGGCTCCTACAATGAGCAGTTCTTC